This is a list of T cell receptor beta chains from one sample in a study of blood T cell repertoires in COVID-19. The protocol was immunoSEQ multiplex PCR, while the TCRdb copy is restricted to in-frame clones and leaves out a portion. The sample lists 20,000 to 25,000 clones, around 80% occurring once. The source material was peripheral blood. The source of these receptors is an elderly woman with acute or convalescent COVID-19. Each CDR3 is given with its conserved first and last residue. A D gene is named only where the DNA matches it firmly. Expanded clones get a size class; other rows say once, few or many, or leave the size out.

cdr3_nt | cdr3_aa | d_call | clone_size | j_call | v_call
TGTGCCAGCAGCTTGGGCAGTTTTGAAATGAACACTGAAGCTTTCTTT | CASSLGSFEMNTEAFF | . | once | TRBJ1-1 | TRBV7-3
TGTGCCAGCAGCGCGACAATGTCTGGAAACACCATATATTTT | CASSATMSGNTIYF | . | . | TRBJ1-3 | TRBV7-9
TGCGCCAGCAGCTTGGACTTCCTCAACAATGAGCAGTTCTTC | CASSLDFLNNEQFF | . | . | TRBJ2-1 | TRBV5-1
TGTGCCAGTAGTATAGAGGGACATACGGGCGATCAGCCCCAGCATTTT | CASSIEGHTGDQPQHF | . | few | TRBJ1-5 | TRBV19
TGTGCCAGCAGTCCGCGTGCGAGGTCACCCCTCCACTTT | CASSPRARSPLHF | . | . | TRBJ1-6 | TRBV12-3/TRBV12-4
TGTGCCAGCAGCTCAGCAGCGAGCTCCTACAATGAGCAGTTCTTC | CASSSAASSYNEQFF | . | . | TRBJ2-1 | TRBV9
TGTGCCATCAAAGAGAGTAGCGAGGCCTCACCTTTGTACAATGAGCAGTTCTTC | CAIKESSEASPLYNEQFF | . | . | TRBJ2-1 | TRBV10-3
TGTGCCAGCAGTTACCCAACAGGGGGCGCGGACACCGGGGAGCTGTTTTTT | CASSYPTGGADTGELFF | TRBD1 | few | TRBJ2-2 | TRBV6-2/TRBV6-3
TGTGCCAGCAGCTTAACGAGTCATAGTGAGCAGTTCTTC | CASSLTSHSEQFF | . | . | TRBJ2-1 | TRBV7-3
TGCGCCAGCAGCCTCCGTATGAACACTGAAGCTTTCTTT | CASSLRMNTEAFF | . | . | TRBJ1-1 | TRBV5-1
TGTGCCAGCAGTAGGGGACTTAATGAAAAACTGTTTTTT | CASSRGLNEKLFF | . | . | TRBJ1-4 | TRBV2
TGTGCCAGCAGCGCGGGACTTCCCAATGAGCAGTTCTTC | CASSAGLPNEQFF | . | . | TRBJ2-1 | TRBV9
TGTGCCAGCAGCCACCTGGGACTGACCTCCTACGAGCAGTACTTC | CASSHLGLTSYEQYF | . | . | TRBJ2-7 | TRBV3-1/TRBV3-2
TGTGCCAGCAGTGGGCCGGGGGACAGGAGCTATGGCTACACCTTC | CASSGPGDRSYGYTF | TRBD1 | . | TRBJ1-2 | TRBV9
TGTGCCAGCAGCGCACAGGGGAATCAGCCCCAGCATTTT | CASSAQGNQPQHF | TRBD1 | . | TRBJ1-5 | TRBV7-2
TGTGCCAGCAGCTCGACTAGCGGGAGGGCCGATCGACAGTTCTTC | CASSSTSGRADRQFF | TRBD2 | . | TRBJ2-1 | TRBV11-3
TGTGCCAGCAGCAATACAGGGGGCAATCAGCCCCAGCATTTT | CASSNTGGNQPQHF | TRBD1 | once | TRBJ1-5 | TRBV3-1/TRBV3-2
TGCGCCAGCAGCCAAGCCCTGGGGCCCACACAGCCCCAGCATTTT | CASSQALGPTQPQHF | . | . | TRBJ1-5 | TRBV4-1
TGTGCCAGCAGCACCCCGACAGGGTCCGAGCAGTACTTC | CASSTPTGSEQYF | TRBD1 | few | TRBJ2-7 | TRBV9
TGTGCCAGCTCCCGCACTAGCGGACAGTACAATGAGCAGTTCTTC | CASSRTSGQYNEQFF | TRBD2 | . | TRBJ2-1 | TRBV18
TGTGCCAGCAGCTTGGACGGTTACGAGCAGTACTTC | CASSLDGYEQYF | . | . | TRBJ2-7 | TRBV5-6
TGTGCAAGTCTCCGGGACAGGGTGGATTCACCCCTCCACTTT | CASLRDRVDSPLHF | . | . | TRBJ1-6 | TRBV12-2
TGTGCCAGTTCCGGGACAGGGGGCAATCAGCCCCAGCATTTT | CASSGTGGNQPQHF | TRBD1 | . | TRBJ1-5 | TRBV19
TGTGCCAGCAGTCGGGAGGGGGGAGCGGCCACCGGGGAGCTGTTTTTT | CASSREGGAATGELFF | TRBD2 | . | TRBJ2-2 | TRBV7-2
TGTGCCAGCAGTGATCCCCGACAGGAAGCCGCTACTGAAGCTTTCTTT | CASSDPRQEAATEAFF | . | few | TRBJ1-1 | TRBV2
TGTGCCAGCAGCTCCCAGTGGAGGGACAATGAGCAGTTCTTC | CASSSQWRDNEQFF | . | few | TRBJ2-1 | TRBV5-5
TGTGCCATCACCTTAGGACACGGGGGGACTGAAGCTTTCTTT | CAITLGHGGTEAFF | . | . | TRBJ1-1 | TRBV10-3
TGTGCCAGCAGTTTGGGGGGGCGGGAGCAGTACTTC | CASSLGGREQYF | . | . | TRBJ2-7 | TRBV28
TGTGCCAGCAGTGACTCGCCCCCACTAGCGGGAGACGCGTACAATGAGCAGTTCTTC | CASSDSPPLAGDAYNEQFF | TRBD2 | . | TRBJ2-1 | TRBV6-4
TGTGCCAGCAGCTTAACAGGCGGGGAAAACGATGGCTACACCTTC | CASSLTGGENDGYTF | . | . | TRBJ1-2 | TRBV7-3
TGCAGCGTTAGGCCTCGGGACACTGAAGCTTTCTTT | CSVRPRDTEAFF | . | . | TRBJ1-1 | TRBV29-1
TGTGCCAGCAGCTTCCCACGGGGGAGGGTGAACACTGAAGCTTTCTTT | CASSFPRGRVNTEAFF | . | . | TRBJ1-1 | TRBV5-4
TGTGCCAGCAGTGTCGACGGGGGCTACGAGCAGTACTTC | CASSVDGGYEQYF | . | . | TRBJ2-7 | TRBV7-2
TGTGCCACCAGCAGACCCATTACAGGGGGACGGGAAAAACTGTTTTTT | CATSRPITGGREKLFF | TRBD1 | . | TRBJ1-4 | TRBV15
TGTGCCAGCAGCGGCCGACTCACCAGCGGGTCGGGTGAGCAGTTCTTC | CASSGRLTSGSGEQFF | . | . | TRBJ2-1 | TRBV11-3
TGTGCCAGCAGCCTCCTAGGGACAACCACCGGGGAGCTGTTTTTT | CASSLLGTTTGELFF | . | . | TRBJ2-2 | TRBV14
TGTGCCAGCAGCTTGAGAGGGACTGCGGCCCCCGAGCAGTACTTC | CASSLRGTAAPEQYF | . | . | TRBJ2-7 | TRBV5-6
TGTGCCAGCAGCGTTAGCGGGAGAGAGACCCAGTACTTC | CASSVSGRETQYF | TRBD2 | . | TRBJ2-5 | TRBV7-2
TGTGCCTGGAACTCGGGACAGTTCCATGGCTACACCTTC | CAWNSGQFHGYTF | TRBD1 | few | TRBJ1-2 | TRBV30
TGTGCCAGCAGCTTAGGAGCGGGGGGAGCGGGTGAGCAGTTCTTC | CASSLGAGGAGEQFF | TRBD2 | . | TRBJ2-1 | TRBV11-2
TGTGCCAGCAGCTCCCCCAGGAGGCCCACTGAAGCTTTCTTT | CASSSPRRPTEAFF | . | once | TRBJ1-1 | TRBV11-2
TGTGCCTGGAGTACAGGGGACAATTCACCCCTCCACTTT | CAWSTGDNSPLHF | TRBD1 | . | TRBJ1-6 | TRBV30
TGCGCCAGCAGCTCGGAACAGGGATCCTACGAGCAGTACTTC | CASSSEQGSYEQYF | . | . | TRBJ2-7 | TRBV5-1
TGTGCCAGCAGTGGCGCCTTGGGCCCCACTGAAGCTTTCTTT | CASSGALGPTEAFF | . | . | TRBJ1-1 | TRBV2
TGTGCCAGCAGTTACTCAGCACCGAACTATGGCTACACCTTC | CASSYSAPNYGYTF | . | . | TRBJ1-2 | TRBV6-6
TGTGCCAGCAGCGGCCGGACTAGCGGGAGGCACACCGGGGAGCTGTTTTTT | CASSGRTSGRHTGELFF | TRBD2 | . | TRBJ2-2 | TRBV5-4
TGTGCCAGCAGCCGGGGACTAGCGGTTTACAATGAGCAGTTCTTC | CASSRGLAVYNEQFF | TRBD2 | . | TRBJ2-1 | TRBV7-2
TGTGCCAGTAGTCCGGGACTCTATGAGGGGGGCTACACCTTC | CASSPGLYEGGYTF | . | . | TRBJ1-2 | TRBV19
TGTGCCGCCGCAGTCCCCGTCTACGAGCAGTACTTC | CAAAVPVYEQYF | . | . | TRBJ2-7 | TRBV30